A single sample is the source of the 32 T cell receptor beta chains below, sequenced in a study of long-term antiretroviral therapy in people with HIV. Survey-level immunoSEQ v3.0 assays were run. Repertoires were generated with immunoSEQ multiplex PCR, while TCRdb's copy carries only in-frame clones and drops some. The repertoire holds tens of thousands of clones, with about 86% as singletons. This sample comprised unsorted PBMCs, obtained 0.8 years after starting antiretroviral therapy. These receptors came from a woman aged 25 to 39 with HIV.

In its sample, this clone was seen once. The CDR3 protein is CASSKDSNQPQHF. The CDR3 DNA reads as TGTGCCAGCAGTAAGGATAGCAATCAGCCCCAGCATTTT. The V call is TRBV11-2, the J call TRBJ1-5; unclear D gene. This CDR3 comprises 13 residues. Germline-derived CDR1 and CDR2 are SGHAT and FQNNGV. V gave up 6 bases and J gave up 0 bases, with 6 bases separating them.

The chain carries TRBV19 and TRBJ2-2, with a weak D call TRBD2 (6 bases). This CDR3 has 12 residues. From germline, CDR1 is LNHDA and CDR2 SQIVND (reference sequence). V was cut by 7 bases and J by 9 bases, with 12 bases left in between. CDR3: CASTWDSRELFF. In nucleotides, the CDR3 is TGTGCCAGTACATGGGACTCCAGGGAGCTGTTTTTT.

This chain connects TRBV5-6 to TRBJ1-1; D uncertain. Germline CDR1 reads SGHDT; CDR2 reads YYEEEE. Deletions cut 4 bases from V and 7 bases from J, with 20 bases between. This CDR3 region has 15 residues. The CDR3 loop is CASSAWTAQTIEAFF. Written as DNA, the CDR3 is TGTGCCAGCAGCGCCTGGACGGCGCAGACCATTGAAGCTTTCTTT.

This rearrangement joins TRBV6-5 to TRBJ2-2, with D perhaps TRBD2 (6 bases). V lost 4 bases and J 6 bases, leaving 12 bases between the germline ends. Germline CDR1 is MNHEY and CDR2 is SVGAGI. The length of the CDR3 is 14 residues. The CDR3 nucleotides read TGTGCCAGCAGTTGGGGGGTAGAGGCCGGGGAGCTGTTTTTT. It encodes CASSWGVEAGELFF.

The chain's CDR3 is CASSLGQGGSPLHF. The CDR3 DNA sequence: TGTGCCAGCAGTCTAGGACAGGGGGGTTCACCCCTCCACTTT. This chain connects TRBV27 to TRBJ1-6; the match to TRBD1 covers 10 bases. The V gene end was trimmed by 5 bases and the J gene end by 9 bases; junction bases not matched to a gene: 4. The CDR3 totals 14 residues. The V gene's germline CDR1 is MNHEY and CDR2 SMNVEV (reference sequence).

This clone was counted only a few times. J is TRBJ2-2 and V is TRBV27; D gene unclear. Germline CDR1 and CDR2: MNHEY and SMNVEV (reference sequence). There are 12 residues in the CDR3. V was trimmed by 11 bases and J by 4 bases, leaving 11 bases between them. CDR3 loop: CAVSGVTGELFF. In DNA, the CDR3 is TGTGCCGTTTCTGGCGTCACCGGGGAGCTGTTTTTT.

The chain is built from TRBV4-1 and TRBJ2-2; 8 bases map to TRBD2. The CDR3 is 15 amino acids. Unmatched junction bases numbered 5, after V lost 4 bases and J lost 4 bases. From germline, CDR1 is MGHRA and CDR2 YSYEKL. The CDR3 spells CASSPRTSRTGELFF. CDR3 nucleotide sequence: TGCGCCAGCAGCCCCCGGACTAGCCGCACCGGGGAGCTGTTTTTT.

The rearrangement uses TRBV5-6 and TRBJ1-2, with D tentatively TRBD1 (6 bases). The CDR3 loop spans 17 amino acids. Germline loops: CDR1 SGHDT, CDR2 YYEEEE. Trimming pared 0 bases from V and 6 bases from J, leaving 21 bases between. The CDR3 here is CASSLAPGGGVSDGYTF. The DNA for the CDR3 is TGTGCCAGCAGCTTGGCTCCGGGGGGCGGGGTTTCGGATGGCTACACCTTC.

This sequence joins TRBV11-2 and TRBJ1-2; TRBD1 matches at 9 bases. Germline V gene data show CDR1 as SGHAT and CDR2 as FQNNGV. V trimming: 4 bases; J trimming: 6 bases; junction bases outside the gene matches: 6. The CDR3 sequence is 14 residues long. The CDR3 sequence: CASSSYTGGDGYTF. The CDR3 DNA follows: TGTGCCAGCAGCTCCTACACAGGGGGCGATGGCTACACCTTC.

V gene TRBV5-6 combines with J gene TRBJ2-5; D possibly corresponds to TRBD1 (6 bases). CDR3 length equals 16 residues. The V gene's germline CDR1 is SGHDT and CDR2 YYEEEE. Trimming stripped 4 bases from V and 2 bases from J, with 18 bases between. The CDR3: CASSATGFGEQETQYF. CDR3 nucleotides: TGTGCCAGCAGCGCGACAGGATTCGGGGAGCAAGAGACCCAGTACTTC. Based on the CDR3 plus reference TRBV5-6 and TRBJ2-5, the full variable domain is DAGVTQSPTHLIKTRGQQVTLRCSPKSGHDTVSWYQQALGQGPQFIFQYYEEEERQRGNFPDRFSGHQFPNYSSELNVNALLLGDSALYLCASSATGFGEQETQYFGPGTRLLVL.

The V and J genes are TRBV5-8 and TRBJ2-1, with TRBD1 as a possible D gene (5 bases). The V gene lost 0 bases and the J gene lost 5 bases, with 12 bases spanning the gap. Germline V gives CDR1 SGHTS, CDR2 YDEGEE. CDR3 length equals 15 residues. The CDR3 region has the DNA TGTGCCAGCAGCTTGGGAAGGAAAGGGGACAATGAGCAGTTCTTC. Amino acid sequence: CASSLGRKGDNEQFF.

V gene TRBV28 combines with J gene TRBJ2-2; TRBD1 aligns across 8 bases. CDR1 is MDHEN and CDR2 is SYDVKM in the germline V gene. V lost 4 bases to trimming and J lost 4 bases; unmatched junction nucleotides: 8. The length of the CDR3 is 16 residues. The CDR3 reads CASSSWTGPVTGELFF. For the CDR3, the DNA is TGTGCCAGCAGTTCGTGGACAGGGCCTGTCACCGGGGAGCTGTTTTTT. Full variable domain (rest looked up from reference TRBV28 and TRBJ2-2): DVKVTQSSRYLVKRTGEKVFLECVQDMDHENMFWYRQDPGLGLRLIYFSYDVKMKEKGDIPEGYSVSREKKERFSLILESASTNQTSMYLCASSSWTGPVTGELFFGEGSRLTVL.

The chain couples TRBV10-3 to TRBJ1-1; a possible D gene is TRBD1 (5 bases). Trimming pared 7 bases from V and 3 bases from J, leaving 21 bases between. Germline V gene sequence: CDR1 ENHRY, CDR2 SYGVKD. The CDR3 extends over 16 amino acids. The CDR3 DNA follows: TGTGCCATCACCCCCGGTTTGGGGGAAGGGGACACTGAAGCTTTCTTT. It translates to CAITPGLGEGDTEAFF.

The chain is built from TRBV7-7 and TRBJ2-7; D could derive from TRBD1 or TRBD2 (5 bases each). Trimming shortened V by 3 bases and J by 0 bases, and 6 bases separated the two germline ends. The CDR3 is made up of 13 amino acids. Germline CDR1 reads SSHAT; CDR2 reads FNYEAQ (reference sequence). The CDR3 nucleotides are TGTGCCAGCAGCTTGGGACCCTCCTACGAGCAGTACGTC. Translating it yields CASSLGPSYEQYV.

V gene TRBV2 combines with J gene TRBJ1-1; D is undetermined. Germline loops: CDR1 SNHLY, CDR2 FYNNEI. Trimming left V 4 bases short and J 3 bases short, with 9 bases between. The length of the CDR3 is 13 residues. CDR3 DNA: TGTGCCAGCAGTGCTGGTCCCCACACTGAAGCTTTCTTT. It specifies CASSAGPHTEAFF.

The V call is TRBV10-1, the J call TRBJ1-5; 9 bases map to TRBD1. Germline CDR1 is WNHNN and CDR2 is SYGVQD (reference sequence). J gave up 4 bases and V 8 bases, and 9 bases lay outside the gene matches. This CDR3 spans 15 amino acids. This CDR3 reads CASPPGQGTNQPQHF. CDR3 nucleotide sequence: TGCGCCAGCCCGCCGGGACAGGGCACTAATCAGCCCCAGCATTTT.

J is TRBJ1-3 and V is TRBV14; D is unclear. This CDR3 is built from 14 residues. The V end was cut by 3 bases, the J end by 5 bases, with 11 bases between. Germline CDR1 SGHDN, CDR2 FVKESK. The CDR3 sequence is CASSHRAVRNTIYF. The CDR3 nucleotides read TGTGCCAGCAGCCATAGAGCTGTTAGAAACACCATATATTTT.

As regards this clone: An end of the junction does not agree with germline; a read error may underlie this. The sample holds other DNA sequences that translate to the same CDR3. This chain joins TRBV7-9 and TRBJ1-2; no definite D call. This CDR3 is 14 amino acids long. CDR1 and CDR2 (germline): SEHNR, FQNEAQ (reference sequence). CDR3 loop: CASSLDPANYGYTF. In DNA form, the CDR3 reads TGTGCCAGCAGTTTAGATCCGGCTAACTATGGCTACACCTTC.

The chain couples TRBV5-6 to TRBJ2-7; D is perhaps TRBD1 (6 bases). Trimming took off 0 bases at V and 6 bases at J, with 10 bases between the two ends. CDR3 length equals 13 residues. The germline V gene has CDR1 SGHDT and CDR2 YYEEEE. Written as DNA, the CDR3 is TGTGCCAGCAGCTTGGCGGGGACACTCGAGCAGTACGTC. This sequence encodes CASSLAGTLEQYV.

The chain links TRBV29-1 to TRBJ1-1; D is uncertain. CDR3 length: 12 residues. Trimming left V 7 bases short and J 0 bases short, with 9 bases between. Germline loops: CDR1 SQVTM, CDR2 ANQGSEA. DNA for the CDR3: TGCAGCGGAGGAGAAATGAACACTGAAGCTTTCTTT. Protein sequence: CSGGEMNTEAFF.

This clone was observed a few times. The V gene is TRBV5-4, the J gene TRBJ1-6, with D perhaps TRBD1 (6 bases). The germline V gene has CDR1 SGHNT and CDR2 YYREEE (reference sequence). The CDR3 length is 14 residues. Trimming pared 4 bases from V and 6 bases from J, leaving 11 bases between. CDR3 sequence reads: CASSPGGFNSPLHF. The CDR3 DNA is TGTGCCAGCAGCCCGGGGGGCTTTAATTCACCCCTCCACTTT.

In the case of this clone: At one end, the junction sequence differs from germline, possibly due to a read error. The rearrangement joins TRBV19 to TRBJ1-2; D not certain. This CDR3 is built from 15 residues. Germline CDR1 and CDR2: LNHDA and SQIVND (reference sequence). The CDR3 here is CASSPGRQRRSGYGF. As DNA, the CDR3 is TGTGCCAGTAGTCCAGGAAGACAACGCAGATCTGGTTATGGATTC.

This clone was seen only once. The chain recombines TRBV5-1 with TRBJ2-3; D possibly corresponds to TRBD2 (6 bases). V was cut by 8 bases and J by 0 bases, with 13 bases left in between. CDR1 is SGHRS and CDR2 is YFSETQ in the germline V gene. The CDR3 covers 14 residues. The CDR3 sequence: CASRTTSSTDTQYF. The CDR3 DNA reads TGCGCCAGTCGGACTACCTCTAGCACAGATACGCAGTATTTT.

The chain uses TRBV5-1 and TRBJ2-1; no definite D call. Trimming shortened V by 4 bases and J by 0 bases, and 14 bases separated the two germline ends. Germline V gene lookup returns CDR1 SGHRS and CDR2 YFSETQ. The CDR3 is 16 residues long. The CDR3 loop is CASSLKQPSSYNEQFF. The DNA for the CDR3 is TGCGCCAGCAGCCTGAAGCAGCCGAGCTCCTACAATGAGCAGTTCTTC.

The rearrangement joins TRBV6-1 to TRBJ2-7; TRBD1 matches 7 bases. The J segment lost 6 bases and the V segment lost 3 bases, leaving 11 bases of the junction unmatched. CDR3 size: 15 residues. CDR1 is MNHNS and CDR2 is SASEGT in the germline V gene. The CDR3 region has the DNA TGTGCCAGCAGTGAGGGTGCAGGGGGTAAGGGCGAGCAGTACGTC. Residues: CASSEGAGGKGEQYV.

The chain joins TRBV27 to TRBJ1-2; 7 bases match TRBD1. V trimming: 4 bases; J trimming: 8 bases; junction bases outside the gene matches: 4. Germline values: CDR1 MNHEY, CDR2 SMNVEV (reference sequence). The CDR3 totals 12 residues. The CDR3: CASSSTGVGYTF. The CDR3 nucleotides are TGTGCCAGCAGTTCAACAGGGGTAGGCTACACCTTC.

This clone was recorded once. The J gene is TRBJ2-4, the V gene TRBV19, with D possibly matching TRBD1 (5 bases). The CDR3 is 15 residues long. The germline V and J ends were trimmed by 3 bases and 0 bases, with 9 bases remaining between them. Germline lookup yields CDR1 LNHDA and CDR2 SQIVND (reference sequence). In DNA, the CDR3 is TGTGCCAGTAGTATTGGGGCACTAGCCAAAAACATTCAGTACTTC. Protein: CASSIGALAKNIQYF.

The chain links TRBV2 to TRBJ1-2; D unclear. The germline V and J ends were trimmed by 3 bases and 4 bases, with 12 bases remaining between them. This CDR3 region has 14 residues. Germline CDR1 and CDR2: SNHLY and FYNNEI. CDR3 protein: CASSDYALLYGYTF. The CDR3 coding sequence is TGTGCCAGCAGTGATTATGCGCTTCTCTATGGCTACACCTTC. Using reference TRBV2 and TRBJ1-2 for the parts outside the CDR3, the full variable domain is EPEVTQTPSHQVTQMGQEVILRCVPISNHLYFYWYRQILGQKVEFLVSFYNNEISEKSEIFDDQFSVERPDGSNFTLKIRSTKLEDSAMYFCASSDYALLYGYTFGSGTRLTVV.

J is TRBJ1-6 and V is TRBV5-4; D remains unclear. Germline V gene sequence: CDR1 SGHNT, CDR2 YYREEE (reference sequence). This CDR3 is 15 amino acids long. V was shortened by 4 bases and J by 9 bases, with 17 bases between the two germline ends. DNA for the CDR3: TGTGCCAGCAGCCGTAGGGCGAGAGCAGGTTCACCCCTCCACTTT. Translation: CASSRRARAGSPLHF.

In its sample, this clone was seen once. The chain joins TRBV7-9 to TRBJ1-2; TRBD1 is a possible D gene (6 bases). The CDR3 has 14 residues. Germline loops: CDR1 SEHNR, CDR2 FQNEAQ (reference sequence). V lost 7 bases and J lost 4, with 16 bases in between. The CDR3 DNA sequence: TGTGCCAGCACCACCAGTCAGGGGAGCTATGGCTACACCTTC. Protein sequence: CASTTSQGSYGYTF. Filled out from reference TRBV7-9 and TRBJ1-2, the complete variable domain reads DTGVSQNPRHKITKRGQNVTFRCDPISEHNRLYWYRQTLGQGPEFLTYFQNEAQLEKSRLLSDRFSAERPKGSFSTLEIQRTEQGDSAMYLCASTTSQGSYGYTFGSGTRLTVV.

The chain couples TRBV28 to TRBJ1-6, with 9 bases fitting TRBD1. The V gene end was trimmed by 8 bases and the J gene end by 8 bases; junction bases not matched to a gene: 4. CDR3 size: 13 residues. The germline V gene encodes CDR1 MDHEN and CDR2 SYDVKM. CDR3 sequence: CASLGDRDSPLHF. The DNA for the CDR3 is TGTGCCAGCCTTGGGGACAGGGATTCACCCCTCCACTTT. Using reference TRBV28 and TRBJ1-6 for the parts outside the CDR3, the full variable domain is DVKVTQSSRYLVKRTGEKVFLECVQDMDHENMFWYRQDPGLGLRLIYFSYDVKMKEKGDIPEGYSVSREKKERFSLILESASTNQTSMYLCASLGDRDSPLHFGNGTRLTVT.

J is TRBJ2-2 and V is TRBV10-3; unclear D gene. This CDR3 has 13 amino acids. Trimming removed 0 bases at V and 5 bases at J, with 4 bases between. The V gene's germline CDR1 is ENHRY and CDR2 SYGVKD. CDR3 in amino acids: CAISESGTGELFF. CDR3 sequence (DNA): TGTGCCATCAGTGAGTCAGGGACCGGGGAGCTGTTTTTT.